This T cell receptor beta chain emerged from a study of regulatory T cells in long-lasting Graves disease. General study findings and limits: Persistent patients shared thousands of public clonotypes among themselves. Newly diagnosed patients shared fewer, at nearly 1,000. Persistent cases favored TRBV28, TRBJ1-2 and TRBJ2-5.

CDR1 is SGDLS and CDR2 is YYNGEE in the germline V gene. CDR3 size: 13 residues. V lost 0 bases, J lost 6 bases, and 7 bases lay in between. According to the study, TCR beta libraries were built with iRepertoire HTBI primers and CDR3-region Arm-PCR. One entry per CDR3 protein, called by TCRdb with MiXCR from the multiplex PCR reads. The profile shows 510,000 or so distinct CDR3 sequences, approximately 12% of them singletons. Only a few counts were recorded for this clonotype. No antigen is known for it. Time point reported: newly diagnosed GD, antithyroid drugs for less than 3 months. The TCR library was prepared using RNA isolated from PBMCs. The sample was also reused in another study, on T cells in Graves' hyperthyroidism and ophthalmopathy. As that study records: Graves' hyperthyroidism without ophthalmopathy progression within 18 months was termed stable.

The chain carries TRBV9 and TRBJ2-1; perhaps TRBD1 as D (5 bases). The source material was peripheral blood mononuclear cells (PBMCs), sampled at new diagnosis, from a patient treated with antithyroid drugs. This receptor was obtained from a woman younger than 45 with Graves disease. CDR3 region: CASSVARGNEQFF. In nucleotides, the CDR3 is TGTGCCAGCAGCGTAGCTAGGGGCAATGAGCAGTTCTTC.